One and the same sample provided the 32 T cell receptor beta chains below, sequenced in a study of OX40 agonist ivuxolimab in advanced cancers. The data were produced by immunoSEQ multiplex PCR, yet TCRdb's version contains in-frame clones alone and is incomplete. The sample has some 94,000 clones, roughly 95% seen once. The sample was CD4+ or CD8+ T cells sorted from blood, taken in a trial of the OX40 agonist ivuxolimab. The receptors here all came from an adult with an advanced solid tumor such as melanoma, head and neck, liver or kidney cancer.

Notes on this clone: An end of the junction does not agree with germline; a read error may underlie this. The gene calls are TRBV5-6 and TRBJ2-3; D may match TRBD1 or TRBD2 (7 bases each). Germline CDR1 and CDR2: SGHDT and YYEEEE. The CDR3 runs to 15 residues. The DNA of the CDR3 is TGTGCCAGCAGCTTGATCAGGGGGGGCACAGATATGCAGTATTTT. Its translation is CASSLIRGGTDMQYF.

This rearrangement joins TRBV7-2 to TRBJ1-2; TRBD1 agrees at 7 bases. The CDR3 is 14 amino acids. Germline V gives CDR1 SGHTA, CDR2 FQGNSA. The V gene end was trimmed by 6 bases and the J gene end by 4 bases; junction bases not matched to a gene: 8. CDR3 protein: CASRNDRAGYGYTF. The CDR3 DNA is TGTGCCAGCAGAAACGACAGGGCGGGCTATGGCTACACCTTC. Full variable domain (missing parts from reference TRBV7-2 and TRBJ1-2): GAGVSQSPSNKVTEKGKDVELRCDPISGHTALYWYRQSLGQGLEFLIYFQGNSAPDKSGLPSDRFSAERTGGSVSTLTIQRTQQEDSAVYLCASRNDRAGYGYTFGSGTRLTVV.

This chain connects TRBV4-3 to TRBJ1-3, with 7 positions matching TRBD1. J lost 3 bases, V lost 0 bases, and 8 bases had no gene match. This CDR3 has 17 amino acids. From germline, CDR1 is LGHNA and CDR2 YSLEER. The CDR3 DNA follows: TGCGCCAGCAGCCAAGAAGATTCGACAGGGTTTGGAAACACCATATATTTT. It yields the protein CASSQEDSTGFGNTIYF.

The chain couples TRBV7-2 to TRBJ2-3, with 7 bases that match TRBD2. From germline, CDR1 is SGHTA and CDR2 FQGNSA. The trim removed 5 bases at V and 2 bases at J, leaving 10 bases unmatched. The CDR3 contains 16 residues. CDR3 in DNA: TGTGCCAGCAGCCTACTAGCGCATTATCCCACAGATACGCAGTATTTT. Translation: CASSLLAHYPTDTQYF.

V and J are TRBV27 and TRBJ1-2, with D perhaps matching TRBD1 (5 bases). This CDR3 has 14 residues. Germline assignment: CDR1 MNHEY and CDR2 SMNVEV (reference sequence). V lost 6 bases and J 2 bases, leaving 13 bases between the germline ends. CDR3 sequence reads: CASSPRGSNYGYTF. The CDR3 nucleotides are TGTGCCAGCAGCCCACGGGGGTCAAACTATGGCTACACCTTC.

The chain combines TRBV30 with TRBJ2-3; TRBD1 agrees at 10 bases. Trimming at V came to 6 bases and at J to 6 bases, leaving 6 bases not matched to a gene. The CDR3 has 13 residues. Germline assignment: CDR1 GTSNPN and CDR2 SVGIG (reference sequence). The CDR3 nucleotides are TGTGCCTGCCGGGACAGGGGTTTGGATACGCAGTATTTT. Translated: CACRDRGLDTQYF.

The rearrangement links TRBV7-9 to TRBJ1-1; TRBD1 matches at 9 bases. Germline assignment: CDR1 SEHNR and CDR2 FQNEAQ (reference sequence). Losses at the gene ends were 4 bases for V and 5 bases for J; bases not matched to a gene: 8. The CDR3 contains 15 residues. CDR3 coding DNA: TGTGCCAGCAGCTCGACAGGGGGGAAGGGGACTGAAGCTTTCTTT. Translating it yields CASSSTGGKGTEAFF.

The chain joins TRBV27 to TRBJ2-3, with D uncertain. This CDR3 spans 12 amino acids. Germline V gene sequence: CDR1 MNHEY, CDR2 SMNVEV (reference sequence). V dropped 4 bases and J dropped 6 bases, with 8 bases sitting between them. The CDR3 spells CASSSPADTQYF. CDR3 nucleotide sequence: TGTGCCAGCAGTTCCCCGGCGGATACGCAGTATTTT.

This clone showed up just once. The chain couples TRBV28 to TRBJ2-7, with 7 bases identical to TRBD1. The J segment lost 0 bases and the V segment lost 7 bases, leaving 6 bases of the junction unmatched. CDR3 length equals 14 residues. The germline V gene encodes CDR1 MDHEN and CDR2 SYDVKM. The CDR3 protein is CASTGQESSYEQYF. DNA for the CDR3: TGTGCCAGCACCGGACAGGAGAGCTCCTACGAGCAGTACTTC. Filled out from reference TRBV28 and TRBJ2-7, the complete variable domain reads DVKVTQSSRYLVKRTGEKVFLECVQDMDHENMFWYRQDPGLGLRLIYFSYDVKMKEKGDIPEGYSVSREKKERFSLILESASTNQTSMYLCASTGQESSYEQYFGPGTRLTVT.

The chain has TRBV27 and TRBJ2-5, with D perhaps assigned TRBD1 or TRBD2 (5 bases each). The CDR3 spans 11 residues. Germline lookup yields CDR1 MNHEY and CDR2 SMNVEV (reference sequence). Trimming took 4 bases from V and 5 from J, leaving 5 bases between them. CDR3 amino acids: CASSWGETQYF. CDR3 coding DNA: TGTGCCAGCAGTTGGGGGGAGACCCAGTACTTC.

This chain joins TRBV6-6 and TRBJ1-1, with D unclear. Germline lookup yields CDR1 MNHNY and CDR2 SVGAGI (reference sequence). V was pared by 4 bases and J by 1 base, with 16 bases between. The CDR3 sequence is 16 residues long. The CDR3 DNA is TGTGCCAGCAGTTCCCCTCCCGCCGGCAGGAACACTGAAGCTTTCTTT. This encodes CASSSPPAGRNTEAFF.

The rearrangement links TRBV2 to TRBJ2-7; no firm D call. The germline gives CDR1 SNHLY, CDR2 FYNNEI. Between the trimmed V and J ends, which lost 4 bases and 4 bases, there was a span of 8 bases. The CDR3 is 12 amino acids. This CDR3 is CASSGLAYEQYF. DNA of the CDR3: TGTGCCAGCAGTGGACTGGCGTACGAGCAGTACTTC.

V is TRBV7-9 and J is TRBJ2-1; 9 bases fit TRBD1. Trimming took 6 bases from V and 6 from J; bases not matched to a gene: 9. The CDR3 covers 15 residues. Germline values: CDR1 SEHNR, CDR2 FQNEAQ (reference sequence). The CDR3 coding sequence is TGTGCCAGCAGACAGACAGGGGGGCCCTCCAATGAGCAGTTCTTC. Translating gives CASRQTGGPSNEQFF.

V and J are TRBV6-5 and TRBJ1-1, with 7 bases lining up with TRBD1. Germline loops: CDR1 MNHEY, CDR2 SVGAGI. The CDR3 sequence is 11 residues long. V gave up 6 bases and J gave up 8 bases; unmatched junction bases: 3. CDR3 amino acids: CASSSGQEAFF. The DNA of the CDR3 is TGTGCCAGCAGCTCGGGACAGGAAGCTTTCTTT.

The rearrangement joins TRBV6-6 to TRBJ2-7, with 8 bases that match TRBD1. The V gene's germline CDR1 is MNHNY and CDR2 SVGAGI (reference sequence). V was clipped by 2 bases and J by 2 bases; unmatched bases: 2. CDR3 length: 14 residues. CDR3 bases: TGTGCCAGCAGTTACCGGGACAGGCCCTACGAGCAGTACTTC. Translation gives CASSYRDRPYEQYF.

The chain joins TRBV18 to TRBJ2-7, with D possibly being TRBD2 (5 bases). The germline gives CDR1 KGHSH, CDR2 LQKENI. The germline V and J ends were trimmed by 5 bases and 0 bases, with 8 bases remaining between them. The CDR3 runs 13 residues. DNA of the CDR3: TGTGCCAGCTCAAGCGGACCCTCCTACGAGCAGTACTTC. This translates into CASSSGPSYEQYF.

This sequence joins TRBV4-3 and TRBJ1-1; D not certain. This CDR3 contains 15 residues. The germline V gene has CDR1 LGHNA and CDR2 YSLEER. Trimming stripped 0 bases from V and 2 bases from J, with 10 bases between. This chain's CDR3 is CASSQDRLINTEAFF. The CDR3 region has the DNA TGCGCCAGCAGCCAAGATCGTTTAATCAACACTGAAGCTTTCTTT.

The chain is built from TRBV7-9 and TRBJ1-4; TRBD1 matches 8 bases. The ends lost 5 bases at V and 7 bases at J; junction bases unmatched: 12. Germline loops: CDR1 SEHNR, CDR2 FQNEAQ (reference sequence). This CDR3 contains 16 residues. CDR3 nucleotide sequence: TGTGCCAGCAGCGCGCCCGACAGGGGAATAGGTGAAAAACTGTTTTTT. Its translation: CASSAPDRGIGEKLFF.

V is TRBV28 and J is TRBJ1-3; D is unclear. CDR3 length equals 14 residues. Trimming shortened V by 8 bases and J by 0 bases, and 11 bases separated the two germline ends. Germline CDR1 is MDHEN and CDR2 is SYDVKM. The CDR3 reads CASQYGSSGNTIYF. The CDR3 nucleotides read TGTGCCAGCCAGTACGGCAGCTCTGGAAACACCATATATTTT.

Written as DNA, the CDR3 is TGTGCCAGCAGCTTTGCTGGCGGGGGGGTACTCGAGCAGTTCTTC. Translated, it gives CASSFAGGGVLEQFF. This chain joins TRBV7-3 and TRBJ2-1, with 9 bases aligning to TRBD2. V was pared by 3 bases and J by 10 bases, with 10 bases of the junction left unmatched. CDR3 length: 15 amino acids. Germline V gives CDR1 SGHTA, CDR2 FQGTGA.

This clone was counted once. As DNA, the CDR3 is TGTGCCAGCAGTCCCCGACAGGGGGCATACGAGCAGTACTTC. Protein product: CASSPRQGAYEQYF. The chain joins TRBV6-5 to TRBJ2-7, with 10 positions matching TRBD1. Germline lookup yields CDR1 MNHEY and CDR2 SVGAGI. V lost 5 bases and J lost 4; bases outside the gene matches: 5. The CDR3 runs 14 residues.

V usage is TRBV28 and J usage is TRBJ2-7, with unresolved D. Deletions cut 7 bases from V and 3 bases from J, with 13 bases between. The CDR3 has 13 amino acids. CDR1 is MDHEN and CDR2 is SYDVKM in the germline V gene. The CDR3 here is CASTPPADYEQYF. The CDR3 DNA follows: TGTGCCAGCACCCCTCCCGCGGACTACGAGCAGTACTTC.

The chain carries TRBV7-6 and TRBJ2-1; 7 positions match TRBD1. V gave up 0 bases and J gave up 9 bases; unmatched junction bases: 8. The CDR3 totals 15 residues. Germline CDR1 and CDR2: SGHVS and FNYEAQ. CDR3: CASSLATGDLGEQFF. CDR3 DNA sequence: TGTGCCAGCAGCTTAGCAACAGGGGATCTCGGTGAGCAGTTCTTC.

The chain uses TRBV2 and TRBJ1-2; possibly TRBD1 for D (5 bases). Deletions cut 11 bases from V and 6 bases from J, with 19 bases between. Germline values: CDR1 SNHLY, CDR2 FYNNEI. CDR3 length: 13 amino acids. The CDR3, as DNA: TGTGCCGGATACAGGAGTAGGAAGGATGGCTACACCTTC. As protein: CAGYRSRKDGYTF. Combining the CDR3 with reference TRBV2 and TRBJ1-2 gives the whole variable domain EPEVTQTPSHQVTQMGQEVILRCVPISNHLYFYWYRQILGQKVEFLVSFYNNEISEKSEIFDDQFSVERPDGSNFTLKIRSTKLEDSAMYFCAGYRSRKDGYTFGSGTRLTVV.

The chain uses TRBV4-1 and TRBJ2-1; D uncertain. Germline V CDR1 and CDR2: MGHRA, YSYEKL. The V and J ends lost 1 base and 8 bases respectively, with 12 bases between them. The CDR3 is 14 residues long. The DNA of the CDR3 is TGCGCCAGCAGCCAAGGGAGCCTTATCGATGAGCAGTTCTTC. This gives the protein CASSQGSLIDEQFF.

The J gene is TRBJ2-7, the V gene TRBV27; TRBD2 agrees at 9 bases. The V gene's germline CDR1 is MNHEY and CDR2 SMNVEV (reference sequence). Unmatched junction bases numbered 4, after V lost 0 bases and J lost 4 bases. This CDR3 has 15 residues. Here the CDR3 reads CASSLSDSGSYEQYF. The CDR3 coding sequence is TGTGCCAGCAGTTTATCGGATAGCGGGAGTTACGAGCAGTACTTC.

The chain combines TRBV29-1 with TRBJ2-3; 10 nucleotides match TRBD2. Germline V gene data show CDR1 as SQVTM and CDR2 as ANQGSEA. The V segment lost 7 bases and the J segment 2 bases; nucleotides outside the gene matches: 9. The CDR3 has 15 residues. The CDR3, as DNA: TGCAGCGCCCTCCCGACTAGCGGGTCCACAGATACGCAGTATTTT. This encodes CSALPTSGSTDTQYF.

In nucleotides, the CDR3 is TGTGCCAGCAGTTCCCGTCCCGGGACAGGTTCGGGAGCTTTCTTT. This sequence encodes CASSSRPGTGSGAFF. The gene calls are TRBV28 and TRBJ1-1; 8 nucleotides agree with TRBD1. There are 15 residues in the CDR3. Germline CDR1 is MDHEN and CDR2 is SYDVKM. J lost 10 bases, V lost 4 bases, and 14 bases had no gene match.

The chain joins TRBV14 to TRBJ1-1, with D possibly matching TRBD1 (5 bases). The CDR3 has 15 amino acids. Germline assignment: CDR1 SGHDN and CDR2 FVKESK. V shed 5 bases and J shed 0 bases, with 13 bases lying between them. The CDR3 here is CASSYEQALNTEAFF. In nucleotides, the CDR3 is TGTGCCAGCAGCTACGAACAGGCCCTGAACACTGAAGCTTTCTTT.

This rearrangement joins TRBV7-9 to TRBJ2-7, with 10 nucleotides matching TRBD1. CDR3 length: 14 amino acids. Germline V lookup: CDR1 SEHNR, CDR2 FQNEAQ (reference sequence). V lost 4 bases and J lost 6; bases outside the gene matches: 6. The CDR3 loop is CASSYGTGVREQYF. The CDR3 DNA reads TGTGCCAGCAGCTATGGGACAGGGGTACGCGAGCAGTACTTC.

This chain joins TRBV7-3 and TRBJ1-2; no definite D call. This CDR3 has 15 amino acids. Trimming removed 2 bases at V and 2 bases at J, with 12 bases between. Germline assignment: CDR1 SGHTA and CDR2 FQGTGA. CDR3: CASSLEGRANYGYTF. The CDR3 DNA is TGTGCCAGCAGCTTAGAAGGGCGGGCGAACTATGGCTACACCTTC.

This chain's CDR3 is CASSLEKRGRNEQFF. CDR3 nucleotides: TGCGCCAGCAGCTTGGAGAAGCGGGGGCGGAATGAGCAGTTCTTC. The V call is TRBV5-1, the J call TRBJ2-1; 8 bases line up with TRBD2. The CDR3 is 15 amino acids. Losses at the gene ends were 0 bases for V and 7 bases for J; bases not matched to a gene: 6. The germline V gene encodes CDR1 SGHRS and CDR2 YFSETQ.